The T cell receptor (beta chain) under discussion was sequenced for a study of T-cell reconstitution after alpha-beta-depleted transplantation in children (dated by TCRdb to between 2015 and 2016). A note on the overall study: Using TCR repertoire profiling, the study followed T-cell immune reconstitution in a quantitative way in children after TCRalphabeta/CD19-depleted allogeneic hematopoietic cell transplantation. General findings and caveats noted by the study authors: In some patients, the high TCRbeta diversity seen at day 60 was put down to recipient T cells and intrathymic progenitors that had survived conditioning. Over subsequent months, a decline in hyperexpanded clone frequencies was noted, and after one year, T-cell counts and TCRbeta diversity were mostly ascribed to newly produced T cells. The apparently early recovery of alphabetaT-cell counts about two months after transplant reportedly depended on only several hundred rapidly expanded clones that came from non-depleted graft cells.

As regards this clonotype: What this receptor recognizes is not known. No quality values exist for individual bases; no much larger clone is one base distant.

Including cysteine and phenylalanine, the CDR3 has 14 amino acids. CDR3 DNA is the only sequence kept; it has 42 bases, read in frame from the first base. The trim is 5 bases for V and 3 bases for J, with a gap of 12 bases between the germline ends. The germline V gene (reference sequence) specifies SEHNR as CDR1 and FQNEAQ as CDR2. The sample's treatment or condition label, decoded: allogeneic hematopoietic cell transplantation with graft depleted of TCRalphabeta T cells and CD19 B cells. The children who served as transplant recipients had been given grafts of TCRalphabeta/CD19-depleted allogeneic hematopoietic cells. Libraries were prepared through PCR. Sequencing relied on an Illumina HiSeq 2500. To normalize quantification of the TCRbeta repertoire, the TCR libraries were built with molecular barcoding that relied on unique molecular identifiers. The public reads were quality trimmed at Q25 with fastp and then assembled into clones with MiXCR by TCRdb, keeping productive beta chains. When rows share a CDR3 protein, they turn into one entry using the most common DNA and genes. This sample lists about 300,000 distinct CDR3 sequences; roughly 7.8% were detected once. The leading ten clones occupy about 8.2% of the sample.

This receptor was identified in a female patient aged 2 to 10 who had a stem cell transplant for Fanconi anemia, so the T cells may come from the graft donor. The source was peripheral blood, collected 360 days after TCRalphabeta/CD19-depleted stem cell transplant. The chain is made from TRBV7-9 and TRBJ2-3; tentative D gene TRBD2, with 7 bases matching. For the CDR3, the sequence is CASSEGGATDTQYF. The DNA sequence follows: TGTGCCAGCAGCGAGGGGGGGGCAACAGATACGCAGTATTTT.